The 19 T cell receptor beta chains given below trace back to one sample, sequenced in a study of control samples from healthy donors and cancer patients. The table came from immunoSEQ multiplex PCR; TCRdb's copy has only in-frame clones and leaves some out. Of fewer than 200,000 clones in the sample, approximately 86% were seen once. Sample: blood. These receptors came from a woman younger than 45 in good health.

This clone was recorded once. The V call is TRBV24-1, the J call TRBJ1-2; a possible D gene is TRBD1 (6 bases). The V gene's germline CDR1 is KGHDR and CDR2 SFDVKD. The V end lost 4 bases, the J end lost 3 bases, and 14 bases lay between the germline ends. This CDR3 spans 15 amino acids. The CDR3 region has the DNA TGTGCCACCAGTGACCCAATAAGGGGGTACTATGGCTACACCTTC. Translating gives CATSDPIRGYYGYTF.

The chain joins TRBV19 to TRBJ2-5, with D hard to call. Trimming left V 3 bases short and J 5 bases short, with 16 bases between. The CDR3 runs to 15 residues. The germline V gene has CDR1 LNHDA and CDR2 SQIVND (reference sequence). The CDR3 DNA sequence: TGTGCCAGTAGTATCGGCCGAGCGTCGGTGGAGACCCAGTACTTC. Encoded protein: CASSIGRASVETQYF.

This chain links TRBV15 with TRBJ1-4, with a possible D match to TRBD1 (5 bases). This CDR3 is built from 15 residues. From germline, CDR1 is LNHNV and CDR2 YYDKDF (reference sequence). V was trimmed by 5 bases and J by 10 bases, leaving 20 bases between them. Here the CDR3 DNA reads TGTGCCACCAGCGCCGGGGCCAACGGCCCATTAAAACTGTTTTTT. Amino acid sequence: CATSAGANGPLKLFF.

The CDR3 DNA reads as TGTGCCAGCAGCTTAGGGGGGGAGGCCTACAATGAGCAGTTCTTC. It encodes CASSLGGEAYNEQFF. J is TRBJ2-1 and V is TRBV7-2; maybe TRBD2 (6 bases). Germline lookup yields CDR1 SGHTA and CDR2 FQGNSA. The CDR3 is made up of 15 amino acids. V was pared by 1 base and J by 2 bases, with 9 bases between.

This sequence joins TRBV5-1 and TRBJ1-1; D might be TRBD1 (6 bases). This CDR3 has 14 residues. Deletions cut 3 bases from V and 2 bases from J, with 11 bases between. The V gene's germline CDR1 is SGHRS and CDR2 YFSETQ. Here the CDR3 DNA reads TGCGCCAGCAGCTCCGTGGACAGTAACACTGAAGCTTTCTTT. It specifies CASSSVDSNTEAFF.

The CDR3: CASSHTSPGQGFF. The CDR3 bases are TGTGCCAGCAGCCATACATCCCCCGGACAGGGTTTCTTT. The chain uses TRBV7-8 and TRBJ1-1, with TRBD1 identical over 8 bases. This CDR3 has 13 amino acids. The J segment lost 13 bases and the V segment lost 5 bases, leaving 12 bases of the junction unmatched. The germline V gene encodes CDR1 SGHVS and CDR2 FQNEAQ.

This clone occurred a few times. V is TRBV27 and J is TRBJ2-2; TRBD1 aligns across 9 bases. Germline V gene lookup returns CDR1 MNHEY and CDR2 SMNVEV (reference sequence). The CDR3 totals 14 residues. The trim removed 5 bases at V and 7 bases at J, leaving 5 bases unmatched. As DNA, the CDR3 is TGTGCCAGCAGTCGGGGACAGGGAATCGGGGAGCTGTTTTTT. This translates into CASSRGQGIGELFF.

The chain has TRBV30 and TRBJ1-3; D unclear. V was cut by 2 bases and J by 4 bases, with 6 bases left in between. This CDR3 has 12 amino acids. Per germline, CDR1 GTSNPN and CDR2 SVGIG (reference sequence). The CDR3 loop reads CAWSPPGNTIYF. CDR3 nucleotides: TGTGCCTGGAGTCCCCCGGGAAACACCATATATTTT.

This chain connects TRBV7-6 to TRBJ1-1; maybe TRBD1 (5 bases). The V and J ends lost 4 bases and 3 bases respectively, with 21 bases between them. The CDR3 runs to 17 residues. Germline-derived CDR1 and CDR2 are SGHVS and FNYEAQ. DNA of the CDR3: TGTGCCAGCAGCTCAAATAATTACGGGGCCTGGGACACTGAAGCTTTCTTT. This gives the protein CASSSNNYGAWDTEAFF.

This clone was detected once. The chain recombines TRBV7-9 with TRBJ1-2; 9 nucleotides line up with TRBD1. Germline CDR1 and CDR2: SEHNR and FQNEAQ (reference sequence). The CDR3 is 15 amino acids. V lost 4 bases and J lost 4; bases outside the gene matches: 7. The CDR3 is CASSWGQGAVYGYTF. The CDR3 DNA is TGTGCCAGCAGCTGGGGACAGGGAGCGGTCTATGGCTACACCTTC.

This clone was detected a few times. This chain uses TRBV5-1 with TRBJ1-4; weak D call: TRBD1 (5 bases). The CDR3 has 16 residues. Germline V gives CDR1 SGHRS, CDR2 YFSETQ. Trimming pared 1 base from V and 2 bases from J, leaving 12 bases between. Here the CDR3 reads CASSLSPPGTNEKLFF. DNA for the CDR3: TGCGCCAGCAGCTTGTCTCCCCCAGGGACTAATGAAAAACTGTTTTTT.

The CDR3 nucleotides are TGCGCCAGCAGTCTACCCCCAGGGGTACTTACGTCATCCTACAATGAGCAGTTCTTC. It codes for CASSLPPGVLTSSYNEQFF. This chain links TRBV5-1 with TRBJ2-1; the D gene is possibly TRBD1 (6 bases). Germline values: CDR1 SGHRS, CDR2 YFSETQ. The CDR3 is made up of 19 amino acids. Trimming removed 5 bases from V and 1 base from J, with 25 bases in between.

This chain connects TRBV6-1 to TRBJ2-1, with D unclear. The CDR3 has 13 amino acids. The germline V and J ends were trimmed by 2 bases and 2 bases, with 4 bases remaining between them. Per germline, CDR1 MNHNS and CDR2 SASEGT. CDR3 sequence reads: CASSELPYNEQFF. In DNA, the CDR3 is TGTGCCAGCAGTGAACTCCCCTACAATGAGCAGTTCTTC.

The J gene is TRBJ1-2, the V gene TRBV7-8, with D possibly TRBD1 on 5 matching bases. The V gene lost 4 bases and the J gene lost 5 bases, with 23 bases spanning the gap. The CDR3 is made up of 17 amino acids. CDR1 and CDR2 from the germline V gene are SGHVS and FQNEAQ. The CDR3 sequence: CASSSSRTPLLGYGYTF. DNA of the CDR3: TGTGCCAGCAGCTCCAGCCGGACACCTCTTTTAGGTTATGGCTACACCTTC.

V and J are TRBV29-1 and TRBJ1-3, with D uncertain. Germline CDR1 and CDR2: SQVTM and ANQGSEA. Trimming removed 6 bases at V and 2 bases at J, with 17 bases between. The CDR3 has 15 amino acids. CDR3 protein: CSVLMTATPGNTIYF. The CDR3 DNA follows: TGCAGCGTCCTGATGACCGCCACCCCTGGAAACACCATATATTTT.

The CDR3 DNA reads TGTGCCAGCAGCTTAGTTCCTAGCGGGGGCTCCTACGAGCAGTACTTC. As protein: CASSLVPSGGSYEQYF. This chain connects TRBV7-2 to TRBJ2-7, with 10 positions matching TRBD2. The CDR3 extends over 16 amino acids. The junction had 3 bases not matched to a gene; V was cut back by 1 base and J by 0 bases. Per the germline V gene, CDR1 is SGHTA and CDR2 is FQGNSA.

The chain links TRBV5-1 to TRBJ2-3; TRBD2 is a possible D gene (5 bases). CDR3 length equals 13 residues. The V gene's germline CDR1 is SGHRS and CDR2 YFSETQ. V was trimmed by 4 bases and J by 6 bases, leaving 12 bases between them. CDR3 DNA sequence: TGCGCCAGCAGCCCCCGCCGGAGGGATACGCAGTATTTT. Its translation: CASSPRRRDTQYF.

V gene TRBV5-1 combines with J gene TRBJ2-3; tentatively, D is TRBD2 (7 bases). Germline V CDR1 and CDR2: SGHRS, YFSETQ. V was pared by 6 bases and J by 3 bases, with 20 bases between. This CDR3 comprises 16 residues. The CDR3 DNA is TGCGCCAGCAACAACGGTGGCGGGGGCGGGACAGATACGCAGTATTTT. This encodes CASNNGGGGGTDTQYF.

V and J are TRBV5-6 and TRBJ1-2; 9 bases fit TRBD1. After removal of 3 bases from V and 11 bases from J, the junction contained 8 bases not matched to a gene. From germline, CDR1 is SGHDT and CDR2 YYEEEE. This CDR3 region has 13 residues. CDR3 sequence reads: CASSSQGAPGYTF. The CDR3 DNA sequence: TGTGCCAGCAGCTCACAGGGGGCCCCGGGGTACACCTTC.